This paragraph reports one T cell receptor beta chain. This record belongs to a study of cytomegalovirus exposure and HLA in healthy donors. The PCR used 60 Vbeta and 13 Jbeta primers. In the original workflow: Counted up in a later analysis, unique TCR beta chains came to 60 million to 95 million, with about 9.9 million shared. Profiling relied on immunoSEQ multiplex PCR, and the TCRdb table lists in-frame clones only, not all of them. That table furnishes V, J and clone size, whereas the DNA furnished D and trimming. The sample records over 85,000 clones, about 81% being singletons. The origin of this receptor is a man aged 40-49 years in good health and CMV-seropositive. The sequencing input was PBMCs.

The CDR3 loop reads CASSRTSQEVEQYF. The CDR3, as DNA: TGTGCCAGCAGCCGGACTTCTCAAGAGGTCGAGCAGTACTTC. The chain combines TRBV5-4 with TRBJ2-7; possibly TRBD2 for D (5 bases). CDR1 is SGHNT and CDR2 is YYREEE in the germline V gene (reference sequence). V was shortened by 4 bases and J by 6 bases, with 17 bases between the two germline ends. The CDR3 consists of 14 residues.